These 32 T cell receptor beta chains originate from one sample sequenced in a study of blood T cell repertoires in COVID-19. This table comes from immunoSEQ multiplex PCR, and its TCRdb copy is limited to in-frame clones, with some not included. The sample holds some 240,000 clones; about four fifths are singletons and the top ten take 1.5%. Source material: peripheral blood. The origin of the receptors is a woman in her 40s who had recovered from COVID-19.

This chain connects TRBV3-1 (or the pseudogene TRBV3-2) to TRBJ1-1; TRBD1 matches at 7 bases. Germline CDR1 is LGHDT and CDR2 is YNNKEL (reference sequence). CDR3 length: 15 residues. V trimming: 1 base; J trimming: 4 bases; junction bases outside the gene matches: 6. The CDR3, as DNA: TGTGCCAGCAGCCAAGGGATACAGGGGCTCACTGAAGCTTTCTTT. Its protein product is CASSQGIQGLTEAFF.

Remarks on this clone: Other DNA sequences from this sample encode an identical CDR3 as well. This chain joins TRBV2 and TRBJ1-1, with D uncertain. The CDR3 is 11 residues long. The V end was cut by 6 bases, the J end by 0 bases, with 2 bases between. Germline V gives CDR1 SNHLY, CDR2 FYNNEI. The CDR3 sequence is CASSVNTEAFF. The DNA of the CDR3 is TGTGCCAGCAGCGTGAACACTGAAGCTTTCTTT.

The chain combines TRBV24-1 with TRBJ2-1, with D tentatively TRBD1 (5 bases). The ends were cut back, 4 bases at V and 0 bases at J, with 18 bases in the middle. The germline V gene encodes CDR1 KGHDR and CDR2 SFDVKD. CDR3 length equals 18 residues. CDR3 in amino acids: CATSDPWTPEGSYNEQFF. Written as DNA, the CDR3 is TGTGCCACCAGTGACCCTTGGACACCTGAAGGCTCCTACAATGAGCAGTTCTTC.

J is TRBJ1-1 and V is TRBV10-2, with 7 positions matching TRBD1. The CDR3 consists of 15 residues. V shed 3 bases and J 2 bases; nucleotides not matched to a gene: 6. Germline loops: CDR1 WSHSY, CDR2 SAAADI. The CDR3 is CASSDTGTANTEAFF. The CDR3 region has the DNA TGCGCCAGCAGTGACACTGGGACAGCTAACACTGAAGCTTTCTTT.

This sequence joins TRBV27 and TRBJ2-1; 8 positions agree with TRBD2. Germline CDR1 is MNHEY and CDR2 is SMNVEV (reference sequence). Trimming took 4 bases from V and 4 from J; bases not matched to a gene: 9. The CDR3 has 16 amino acids. Written as DNA, the CDR3 is TGTGCCAGCAGTTCACTACTCGCGGGGGGTTACAATGAGCAGTTCTTC. It is translated as CASSSLLAGGYNEQFF.

The chain links TRBV6-6 to TRBJ1-3; D is ambiguous. Germline CDR1 is MNHNY and CDR2 is SVGAGI (reference sequence). CDR3 size: 15 residues. V was pared by 4 bases and J by 2 bases, with 12 bases between. CDR3 protein: CASSLLPVAGNTIYF. The CDR3, as DNA: TGTGCCAGCAGTTTACTCCCCGTAGCTGGAAACACCATATATTTT.

V is TRBV12-3 or TRBV12-4 and J is TRBJ2-7, with unresolved D. The CDR3 is 13 residues long. Trimming left V 3 bases short and J 3 bases short, with 9 bases between. The CDR3 DNA sequence: TGTGCCAGCAGTTTGGGCAGGAACTACGAGCAGTACTTC. It encodes CASSLGRNYEQYF.

The chain links TRBV29-1 to TRBJ2-1; 7 positions match TRBD1. The CDR3 has 14 residues. V was clipped by 3 bases and J by 1 base; unmatched bases: 3. Germline V gene lookup returns CDR1 SQVTM and CDR2 ANQGSEA. The CDR3 sequence: CSVDVRGSYNEQFF. The CDR3 nucleotides are TGCAGCGTTGACGTCAGGGGGTCCTACAATGAGCAGTTCTTC.

The chain uses TRBV12-3 or TRBV12-4 and TRBJ2-7; D may be TRBD1 (7 bases). The V end was cut by 6 bases, the J end by 6 bases, with 15 bases between. This CDR3 has 13 amino acids. CDR3 in DNA: TGTGCCAGCAGGGGCAGGGGGGCCGGCGAGCAGTACTTC. Translated: CASRGRGAGEQYF.

This clone was observed at least ten times. The gene calls are TRBV19 and TRBJ2-5; a weak D match, TRBD2 (6 bases). Germline V gives CDR1 LNHDA, CDR2 SQIVND (reference sequence). The V end was cut by 5 bases, the J end by 2 bases, with 12 bases between. The CDR3 runs 14 residues. In DNA, the CDR3 is TGTGCCAGTAGTCCAGGGAGGATTCAAGAGACCCAGTACTTC. It specifies CASSPGRIQETQYF.

This clone was seen a handful of times. J is TRBJ1-5 and V is TRBV4-1, with TRBD1 identical over 9 bases. J gave up 7 bases and V 4 bases, and 11 bases lay outside the gene matches. Germline lookup yields CDR1 MGHRA and CDR2 YSYEKL. The CDR3 consists of 16 residues. CDR3 DNA: TGCGCCAGCAGCCCGAAGTGGGACAGGGTTGTCCAGCCCCAGCATTTT. It yields the protein CASSPKWDRVVQPQHF.

The genes are TRBV2 and TRBJ1-5; 8 bases agree with TRBD1. The CDR3 is 14 residues long. Germline loops: CDR1 SNHLY, CDR2 FYNNEI. The ends lost 6 bases at V and 5 bases at J; junction bases unmatched: 6. CDR3: CASSASTGDQPQHF. The CDR3 DNA reads TGTGCCAGCAGCGCCTCGACAGGGGATCAGCCCCAGCATTTT. Full variable domain (missing parts from reference TRBV2 and TRBJ1-5): EPEVTQTPSHQVTQMGQEVILRCVPISNHLYFYWYRQILGQKVEFLVSFYNNEISEKSEIFDDQFSVERPDGSNFTLKIRSTKLEDSAMYFCASSASTGDQPQHFGDGTRLSIL.

J is TRBJ1-2 and V is TRBV6-5; D is unresolved. Germline CDR1 reads MNHEY; CDR2 reads SVGAGI. Trimming pared 6 bases from V and 0 bases from J, leaving 14 bases between. The CDR3 is made up of 15 amino acids. CDR3 in amino acids: CASRAPGDSNYGYTF. CDR3 in DNA: TGTGCCAGCAGGGCGCCGGGAGATTCTAACTATGGCTACACCTTC.

This chain uses TRBV3-1 (or the pseudogene TRBV3-2) with TRBJ2-3; the match to TRBD2 covers 10 bases. This CDR3 has 16 amino acids. Per germline, CDR1 LGHDT and CDR2 YNNKEL (reference sequence). V dropped 3 bases and J dropped 0; count of bases not matched to a gene: 3. CDR3 region: CASSHRAGGSTDTQYF. For the CDR3, the DNA is TGTGCCAGCAGCCACCGAGCGGGGGGGAGCACAGATACGCAGTATTTT.

J is TRBJ1-2 and V is TRBV14, with a tentative D call TRBD1 (6 bases). The CDR3 totals 15 residues. V was pared by 1 base and J by 4 bases, with 13 bases between. Germline V gene sequence: CDR1 SGHDN, CDR2 FVKESK. DNA of the CDR3: TGTGCCAGCAGCCAAGCTTCCAGGGGTGGCTATGGCTACACCTTC. Amino acid sequence: CASSQASRGGYGYTF.

A remark on this clone: This sample includes further DNA sequences coding for the same CDR3. V and J are TRBV3-1 (or the pseudogene TRBV3-2) and TRBJ1-2, with 9 bases aligning to TRBD1. The CDR3 is made up of 13 amino acids. Germline V gives CDR1 LGHDT, CDR2 YNNKEL (reference sequence). V shed 4 bases, J shed 6 bases, and the junction held 3 bases outside the gene matches. In DNA, the CDR3 is TGTGCCAGCAGCCTACAGGGGGCAAATGGCTACACCTTC. It encodes CASSLQGANGYTF.

The V gene is TRBV6-5, the J gene TRBJ1-1; 10 positions agree with TRBD1. V lost 3 bases, J lost 11 bases, and 3 bases stayed unmatched. Looked up from germline, CDR1 is MNHEY and CDR2 is SVGAGI. The CDR3 covers 12 residues. As DNA, the CDR3 is TGTGCCAGCAGTTATGGGACAGGGGACGCTTTCTTT. Translating it yields CASSYGTGDAFF.

The J gene is TRBJ1-2, the V gene TRBV5-1, with D possibly matching TRBD1 (6 bases). CDR1 and CDR2 from the germline V gene are SGHRS and YFSETQ. This CDR3 comprises 15 residues. V gave up 0 bases and J gave up 3 bases, with 12 bases separating them. The DNA of the CDR3 is TGCGCCAGCAGCTTGGAAGGGACAATGTACTATGGCTACACCTTC. It encodes CASSLEGTMYYGYTF.

The rearrangement uses TRBV5-4 and TRBJ2-5; D is undetermined. Germline CDR1 SGHNT, CDR2 YYREEE (reference sequence). The CDR3 has 15 residues. Between the trimmed V and J ends, which lost 3 bases and 5 bases, there was a span of 17 bases. The CDR3 region is CASSSLDPGRETQYF. The CDR3 DNA is TGTGCCAGCAGCTCCCTAGACCCCGGTAGGGAGACCCAGTACTTC. Looking up the rest from reference TRBV5-4 and TRBJ2-5 gives the full variable domain: ETGVTQSPTHLIKTRGQQVTLRCSSQSGHNTVSWYQQALGQGPQFIFQYYREEENGRGNFPPRFSGLQFPNYSSELNVNALELDDSALYLCASSSLDPGRETQYFGPGTRLLVL.

The chain couples TRBV5-1 to TRBJ1-1; tentatively, D is TRBD1 (6 bases). V lost 2 bases, J lost 0 bases, and 8 bases lay in between. The germline V gene encodes CDR1 SGHRS and CDR2 YFSETQ. This CDR3 has 14 amino acids. The CDR3, as DNA: TGCGCCAGCAGCTTACAGGGTATGAACACTGAAGCTTTCTTT. This encodes CASSLQGMNTEAFF.

The DNA of the CDR3 is TGTGCCAGTAGTTCCGTTCCGTATAGCAATCAGCCCCAGCATTTT. Its translation is CASSSVPYSNQPQHF. This chain connects TRBV19 to TRBJ1-5; D not certain. V was clipped by 5 bases and J by 0 bases, with 11 bases between them. The CDR3 consists of 15 residues. CDR1 is LNHDA, CDR2 SQIVND, per germline (reference sequence).

A single count supports this clone. CDR3 in amino acids: CASSRPLSGDKANYGYTF. The CDR3 coding sequence is TGTGCCAGCAGTCGTCCCCTCTCAGGCGACAAAGCTAACTATGGCTACACCTTC. V is TRBV28 and J is TRBJ1-2; D remains ambiguous. Trimming removed 5 bases at V and 0 bases at J, with 22 bases between. Germline CDR1 is MDHEN and CDR2 is SYDVKM. CDR3 length: 18 residues.

This rearrangement joins TRBV12-3 or TRBV12-4 to TRBJ1-4, with a weak D call TRBD1 (6 bases). V lost 7 bases and J 8 bases, leaving 11 bases between the germline ends. The CDR3 totals 12 residues. The CDR3 nucleotides read TGTGCCAGCAAACAGGGAAGGGAAAAACTGTTTTTT. It encodes CASKQGREKLFF.

The chain combines TRBV19 with TRBJ1-3; D is uncertain. CDR3 length equals 17 residues. With 5 bases removed from V and 1 base from J, the gap between germline ends came to 18 bases. CDR1 and CDR2 from the germline V gene are LNHDA and SQIVND (reference sequence). CDR3: CASSPRGRLMSGNTIYF. The CDR3 DNA sequence: TGTGCCAGTAGTCCTCGGGGTCGGTTAATGTCTGGAAACACCATATATTTT. The full variable domain, rest sourced from reference TRBV19 and TRBJ1-3, is DGGITQSPKYLFRKEGQNVTLSCEQNLNHDAMYWYRQDPGQGLRLIYYSQIVNDFQKGDIAEGYSVSREKKESFPLTVTSAQKNPTAFYLCASSPRGRLMSGNTIYFGEGSWLTVV.

The V gene is TRBV6-2 or TRBV6-3, the J gene TRBJ2-5; 11 positions match TRBD2. This CDR3 has 16 residues. The germline gives CDR1 MNHEY, CDR2 SVGEGT. The junction had 4 bases not matched to a gene; V was cut back by 2 bases and J by 2 bases. The CDR3, as DNA: TGTGCCAGCAGTTACCGGACTAGCGGGTCTCAAGAGACCCAGTACTTC. This translates into CASSYRTSGSQETQYF.

Points on this clone: Other nucleotide sequences from this sample produce the same CDR3. CDR3 DNA: TGTGCCAGCAGTTTGGGGGGTGGTAGCAATCAGCCCCAGCATTTT. Residues: CASSLGGGSNQPQHF. J is TRBJ1-5 and V is TRBV28, with D tentatively TRBD1 (5 bases). This CDR3 has 15 amino acids. The V end lost 3 bases, the J end lost 0 bases, and 9 bases lay between the germline ends. The germline V gene has CDR1 MDHEN and CDR2 SYDVKM. The full variable domain, in which reference TRBV28 and TRBJ1-5 provide the parts outside the CDR3, is DVKVTQSSRYLVKRTGEKVFLECVQDMDHENMFWYRQDPGLGLRLIYFSYDVKMKEKGDIPEGYSVSREKKERFSLILESASTNQTSMYLCASSLGGGSNQPQHFGDGTRLSIL.

The chain uses TRBV6-5 and TRBJ2-2; tentatively, D is TRBD1 (6 bases). CDR1 is MNHEY and CDR2 is SVGAGI in the germline V gene. Trimming stripped 7 bases from V and 1 base from J, with 13 bases between. The CDR3 length is 15 residues. CDR3: CASTQTTGNTGELFF. DNA for the CDR3: TGTGCCAGCACCCAAACGACAGGGAACACCGGGGAGCTGTTTTTT.

The V call is TRBV28, the J call TRBJ2-7, with 8 bases aligning to TRBD2. The CDR3 is made up of 14 amino acids. Germline CDR1 and CDR2: MDHEN and SYDVKM. Trimming removed 8 bases from V and 0 bases from J; junction bases left unmatched: 6. CDR3 DNA sequence: TGTGCCAGCCTCGAGCGGGGGCTCTCCTACGAGCAGTACTTC. It specifies CASLERGLSYEQYF.

This clone was detected once. The J gene is TRBJ2-1, the V gene TRBV27; D may be TRBD1 (6 bases). The CDR3 runs 13 residues. V lost 3 bases to trimming and J lost 9 bases, with 12 bases between them. Germline lookup yields CDR1 MNHEY and CDR2 SMNVEV (reference sequence). CDR3 region: CASSFRQVGEQFF. The CDR3 DNA follows: TGTGCCAGCAGTTTTCGACAGGTGGGTGAGCAGTTCTTC.

Many counts were recorded for this clone. This CDR3 reads CASSLGQVDYGYTF. The CDR3, as DNA: TGCGCCAGCAGCTTAGGACAGGTGGATTATGGCTACACCTTC. V usage is TRBV5-1 and J usage is TRBJ1-2; the match to TRBD1 covers 7 bases. V gave up 2 bases and J gave up 5 bases; unmatched junction bases: 6. CDR1 and CDR2 from the germline V gene are SGHRS and YFSETQ. This CDR3 spans 14 amino acids.

The chain couples TRBV2 to TRBJ1-3; maybe TRBD1 (5 bases). Per germline, CDR1 SNHLY and CDR2 FYNNEI. This CDR3 has 11 amino acids. The V and J ends lost 6 bases and 9 bases respectively, with 9 bases between them. DNA for the CDR3: TGTGCCAGCAGACAGGACATCACCATATATTTT. Translation: CASRQDITIYF.

As concerns this clone: The same CDR3 is also encoded by other DNA sequences in this sample. CDR3 residues: CASSLVAGEQYF. CDR3 bases: TGCGCCAGCAGCTTGGTGGCAGGGGAACAGTACTTC. The chain couples TRBV5-1 to TRBJ2-7, with a weak D call TRBD1 (6 bases). This CDR3 is 12 amino acids long. The germline V gene has CDR1 SGHRS and CDR2 YFSETQ. V was trimmed by 0 bases and J by 10 bases, leaving 11 bases between them.